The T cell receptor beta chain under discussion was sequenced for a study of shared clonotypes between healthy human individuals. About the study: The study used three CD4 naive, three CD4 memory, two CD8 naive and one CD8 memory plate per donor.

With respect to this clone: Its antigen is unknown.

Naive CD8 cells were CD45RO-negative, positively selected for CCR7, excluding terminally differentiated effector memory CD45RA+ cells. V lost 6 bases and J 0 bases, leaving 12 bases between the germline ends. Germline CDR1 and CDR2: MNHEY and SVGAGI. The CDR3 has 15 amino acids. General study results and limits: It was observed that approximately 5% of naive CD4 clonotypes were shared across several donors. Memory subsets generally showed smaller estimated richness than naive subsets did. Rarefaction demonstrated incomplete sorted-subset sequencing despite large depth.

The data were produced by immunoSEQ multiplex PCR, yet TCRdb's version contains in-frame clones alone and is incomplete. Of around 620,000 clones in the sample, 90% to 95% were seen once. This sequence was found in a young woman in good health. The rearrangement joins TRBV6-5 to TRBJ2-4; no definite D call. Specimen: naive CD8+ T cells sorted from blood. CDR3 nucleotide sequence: TGTGCCAGCAGACCCAGAAATCTAGCCAAAAACATTCAGTACTTC. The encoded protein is CASRPRNLAKNIQYF.